The 27 T cell receptor beta chains in this list originate from one sample, sequenced in a study of tumour-infiltrating T cells in Burkitt lymphoma. The protocol was immunoSEQ multiplex PCR, while the TCRdb copy is restricted to in-frame clones and leaves out a portion. The sample carries 7,500 to 8,500 clones, 65% to 75% recorded once. Sample: tumor tissue. The receptors originated from a human donor with diffuse large B-cell lymphoma.

This clone was found a few times. The V and J genes are TRBV5-6 and TRBJ2-7, with 7 bases matching TRBD1. CDR3 length: 13 amino acids. V lost 3 bases to trimming and J lost 6 bases; unmatched junction nucleotides: 6. The germline V gene has CDR1 SGHDT and CDR2 YYEEEE. Here the CDR3 reads CASSWSYRGEQYF. The CDR3 nucleotides read TGTGCCAGCAGCTGGAGTTACAGGGGCGAGCAGTACTTC.

The CDR3, as DNA: TGTGCCAGCAGCCAAGGAGGGGGCTTGAGTGGGAAAGCACTGTTTTTT. Translating it yields CASSQGGGLSGKALFF. This chain uses TRBV14 with TRBJ1-4; 7 bases fit TRBD1. J lost 13 bases, V lost 1 base, and 15 bases had no gene match. The length of the CDR3 is 16 residues. Germline values: CDR1 SGHDN, CDR2 FVKESK.

This clone appeared once. The J gene is TRBJ1-1, the V gene TRBV25-1, with D uncertain. With 6 bases removed from V and 5 bases from J, the gap between germline ends came to 16 bases. The CDR3 is 14 residues long. Germline values: CDR1 MGHDK, CDR2 SYGVNS. In DNA, the CDR3 is TGTGCCAGCAGAGCACATTATCGGGGAACTGAAGCTTTCTTT. It codes for CASRAHYRGTEAFF.

This clone was observed a handful of times. V usage is TRBV5-6 and J usage is TRBJ1-1; TRBD1 aligns across 8 bases. Germline lookup yields CDR1 SGHDT and CDR2 YYEEEE. The CDR3 covers 15 residues. After removal of 5 bases from V and 5 bases from J, the junction contained 11 bases not matched to a gene. CDR3 loop: CASRFDRGAWTEAFF. CDR3 coding DNA: TGTGCCAGCAGATTTGACAGGGGAGCTTGGACTGAAGCTTTCTTT.

V is TRBV7-8 and J is TRBJ1-1; a weak D match, TRBD1 (5 bases). Germline V CDR1 and CDR2: SGHVS, FQNEAQ. There are 15 residues in the CDR3. V shed 5 bases and J shed 4 bases, with 17 bases lying between them. Here the CDR3 DNA reads TGTGCCAGCAGCGGGTGGCAGGGAGGCAGCACTGAAGCTTTCTTT. It encodes CASSGWQGGSTEAFF.

The V and J genes are TRBV10-3 and TRBJ2-7, with TRBD1 matching over 9 bases. The germline CDR1 and CDR2 sequences are ENHRY and SYGVKD. Unmatched junction bases numbered 7, after V lost 7 bases and J lost 3 bases. The CDR3 contains 14 residues. The CDR3 DNA sequence: TGTGCCATCAACCCGACAGGGGGGAACTACGAGCAGTACTTC. This encodes CAINPTGGNYEQYF.

The genes are TRBV19 and TRBJ2-2, with TRBD1 matching 10 bases. Losses at the gene ends were 8 bases for V and 3 bases for J; bases not matched to a gene: 9. The CDR3 extends over 16 amino acids. Germline CDR1 is LNHDA and CDR2 is SQIVND (reference sequence). The CDR3 here is CASGPLGTGDTGELFF. CDR3 in DNA: TGTGCCAGTGGCCCCCTCGGGACAGGGGACACCGGGGAGCTGTTTTTT. The whole variable domain, filled in from reference TRBV19 and TRBJ2-2, reads DGGITQSPKYLFRKEGQNVTLSCEQNLNHDAMYWYRQDPGQGLRLIYYSQIVNDFQKGDIAEGYSVSREKKESFPLTVTSAQKNPTAFYLCASGPLGTGDTGELFFGEGSRLTVL.

The CDR3: CASSLNNQPQHF. The CDR3 DNA sequence: TGTGCCAGCAGCTTGAATAATCAGCCCCAGCATTTT. J is TRBJ1-5 and V is TRBV7-9; D is unresolved. From germline, CDR1 is SEHNR and CDR2 FQNEAQ (reference sequence). Trimming stripped 3 bases from V and 4 bases from J, with 4 bases between. This CDR3 has 12 residues.

The gene calls are TRBV9 and TRBJ2-7; D possibly corresponds to TRBD2 (6 bases). This CDR3 comprises 14 residues. V was pared by 0 bases and J by 3 bases, with 10 bases between. In germline, CDR1 is SGDLS, CDR2 YYNGEE. The CDR3 bases are TGTGCCAGCAGCGTAGGCGGGGCTATCTACGAGCAGTACTTC. Translating it yields CASSVGGAIYEQYF.

This chain connects TRBV9 to TRBJ2-7, with D uncertain. The V gene's germline CDR1 is SGDLS and CDR2 YYNGEE. The CDR3 spans 14 residues. V gave up 0 bases and J gave up 1 base, with 8 bases separating them. Written as DNA, the CDR3 is TGTGCCAGCAGCGTAGCGGCGGAATCCTACGAGCAGTACTTC. This translates into CASSVAAESYEQYF.

This clone was observed a single time. The chain carries TRBV19 and TRBJ2-3, with 8 bases aligning to TRBD2. The length of the CDR3 is 15 residues. V gave up 3 bases and J gave up 2 bases; unmatched junction bases: 4. CDR1 and CDR2 from the germline V gene are LNHDA and SQIVND (reference sequence). CDR3 DNA sequence: TGTGCCAGTAGTATTAAAGCGGGGGCCACAGATACGCAGTATTTT. It specifies CASSIKAGATDTQYF.

This chain connects TRBV29-1 to TRBJ1-1; perhaps TRBD1 as D (5 bases). Germline V CDR1 and CDR2: SQVTM, ANQGSEA. This CDR3 is 15 amino acids long. Between the trimmed V and J ends, which lost 1 base and 5 bases, there was a span of 17 bases. CDR3: CSVEGLGPGGTEAFF. CDR3 nucleotide sequence: TGCAGCGTTGAAGGTCTGGGGCCCGGAGGGACTGAAGCTTTCTTT.

The rearrangement joins TRBV10-3 to TRBJ1-2; 7 bases fit TRBD1. Germline-derived CDR1 and CDR2 are ENHRY and SYGVKD. The CDR3 is 15 amino acids. V lost 2 bases to trimming and J lost 0 bases; unmatched junction nucleotides: 3. The CDR3 here is CAISEDRASNYGYTF. CDR3 sequence (DNA): TGTGCCATCAGTGAGGACAGGGCCTCTAACTATGGCTACACCTTC.

This clone was detected a few times. J is TRBJ1-2 and V is TRBV18; tentative D call: TRBD1 (5 bases). Germline CDR1 KGHSH, CDR2 LQKENI. This CDR3 is 16 amino acids long. The V gene lost 4 bases and the J gene lost 3 bases, with 18 bases spanning the gap. The DNA of the CDR3 is TGTGCCAGCTCACTGTATACAGGCCCTAGCGACTATGGCTACACCTTC. Translating it yields CASSLYTGPSDYGYTF.

The rearrangement links TRBV11-3 to TRBJ1-1, with D unresolved. The CDR3 consists of 13 residues. The ends were cut back, 2 bases at V and 1 base at J, with 5 bases in the middle. Germline CDR1 reads SGHNT; CDR2 reads YENEEA. CDR3 protein: CASSLYANTEAFF. CDR3 nucleotide sequence: TGTGCCAGCAGCTTATACGCGAACACTGAAGCTTTCTTT.

J is TRBJ1-4 and V is TRBV10-3; possibly TRBD1 for D (5 bases). The V end was cut by 6 bases, the J end by 5 bases, with 10 bases between. Germline CDR1 ENHRY, CDR2 SYGVKD. This CDR3 is 13 amino acids long. The CDR3 spells CAIRGGLNEKLFF. Written as DNA, the CDR3 is TGTGCCATCAGGGGGGGTCTAAATGAAAAACTGTTTTTT.

As concerns this clone: A read error may account for a junction end that differs from germline. The rearrangement joins TRBV19 to TRBJ2-7; unclear D gene. The CDR3 sequence is 12 residues long. The V gene's germline CDR1 is LNHDA and CDR2 SQIVND (reference sequence). CDR3 sequence: CASSKSSYEQYF. The CDR3 coding sequence is TGTGCCAGCAGTAAAAGCTCCTACGAGCAGTACTTC.

The chain combines TRBV7-8 with TRBJ1-4; D is undetermined. The V end was cut by 4 bases, the J end by 6 bases, with 18 bases between. This CDR3 has 16 residues. CDR1 and CDR2 (germline): SGHVS, FQNEAQ. The CDR3 DNA reads as TGTGCCAGCAGCTCGGAGGCCGGAGCTTTTCATGAAAAACTGTTTTTT. It translates to CASSSEAGAFHEKLFF.

The chain couples TRBV10-3 to TRBJ2-5; tentatively, D is TRBD2 (6 bases). V dropped 1 base and J dropped 1 base, with 16 bases sitting between them. This CDR3 is 17 amino acids long. The V gene's germline CDR1 is ENHRY and CDR2 SYGVKD. Here the CDR3 DNA reads TGTGCCATCAGTGAGTTCGGAGGAGGGCGGGGCCAAGAGACCCAGTACTTC. Translation gives CAISEFGGGRGQETQYF.

The chain joins TRBV5-6 to TRBJ2-7; D is perhaps TRBD1 or TRBD2 (6 bases each). V was clipped by 0 bases and J by 6 bases, with 13 bases between them. CDR1 SGHDT and CDR2 YYEEEE come from the germline V gene. This CDR3 is built from 14 residues. Written as DNA, the CDR3 is TGTGCCAGCAGCTTGGGGAGGGCAGGGGTCGAGCAGTACTTC. Translated: CASSLGRAGVEQYF.

The chain joins TRBV6-5 to TRBJ2-7; D gene ambiguous. The CDR3 is made up of 11 amino acids. The germline gives CDR1 MNHEY, CDR2 SVGAGI. V dropped 5 bases and J dropped 3 bases, with 5 bases sitting between them. The CDR3 DNA reads TGTGCCAGCAGTGGGCTCTACGAGCAGTACTTC. As protein: CASSGLYEQYF.

The chain is built from TRBV5-1 and TRBJ1-4; tentatively, D is TRBD1 (6 bases). CDR1 is SGHRS, CDR2 YFSETQ, per germline. The CDR3 length is 15 residues. The germline V and J ends were trimmed by 6 bases and 2 bases, with 14 bases remaining between them. CDR3: CASTKGRGTNEKLFF. Written as DNA, the CDR3 is TGCGCCAGCACCAAGGGGAGGGGGACTAATGAAAAACTGTTTTTT.

The V call is TRBV5-1, the J call TRBJ2-7; 8 positions match TRBD1. V lost 3 bases to trimming and J lost 6 bases; unmatched junction nucleotides: 8. This CDR3 contains 14 residues. Germline values: CDR1 SGHRS, CDR2 YFSETQ. The DNA for the CDR3 is TGCGCCAGCAGCTCCGGACAGGGACCCAGCGAGCAGTACTTC. It is translated as CASSSGQGPSEQYF.

This clone is deemed medium-sized. The sample contains more than one DNA sequence encoding this CDR3. The rearrangement links TRBV29-1 to TRBJ2-2; D possibly corresponds to TRBD2 (6 bases). There are 13 residues in the CDR3. The germline V gene encodes CDR1 SQVTM and CDR2 ANQGSEA. Trimming removed 7 bases at V and 2 bases at J, with 11 bases between. Here the CDR3 DNA reads TGCAGCGCAGGGACTGCCAACACCGGGGAGCTGTTTTTT. Translated, it gives CSAGTANTGELFF.

The chain combines TRBV6-1 with TRBJ2-5, with TRBD1 matching 8 bases. The CDR3 consists of 14 residues. Germline-derived CDR1 and CDR2 are MNHNS and SASEGT. The V gene end was trimmed by 5 bases and the J gene end by 2 bases; junction bases not matched to a gene: 4. The CDR3, as DNA: TGTGCCAGCAGTCACGACAGGGGACAAGAGACCCAGTACTTC. Translation gives CASSHDRGQETQYF.

The DNA of the CDR3 is TGTGCCATCAGTGACGCGGGGGACTCCTACAATGAGCAGTTCTTC. It encodes CAISDAGDSYNEQFF. The rearrangement joins TRBV10-3 to TRBJ2-1; TRBD2 matches at 7 bases. The V gene's germline CDR1 is ENHRY and CDR2 SYGVKD. The CDR3 has 15 amino acids. V lost 3 bases, J lost 0 bases, and 2 bases stayed unmatched.

This clone was seen a few times. The chain recombines TRBV27 with TRBJ2-1; tentative D call: TRBD1 (8 bases). There are 14 residues in the CDR3. Germline V CDR1 and CDR2: MNHEY, SMNVEV (reference sequence). Deletions cut 4 bases from V and 10 bases from J, with 17 bases between. The CDR3: CASSSSTGGGEQFF. The DNA for the CDR3 is TGTGCCAGCAGTTCATCCACAGGGGGAGGGGAGCAGTTCTTC.